What follows is one T cell receptor beta chain and its context. Its antigen is not identified. V was clipped by 5 bases and J by 0 bases; unmatched bases: 4. The CDR3 has 14 residues. From germline, CDR1 is MNHEY and CDR2 SVGEGT. The data belong to a study of T-cell memory formation after mild COVID-19. After 5'RACE with constant-segment primers, TCR alpha and TCR beta cDNA libraries carrying sample barcodes and UMIs were obtained. TCRdb analysed the 5' RACE reads with MiXCR anew, one entry per CDR3 protein. The sample has fewer than 95,000 distinct CDR3 sequences; around 16% are singletons. General study results and limits: Detection of some responders pre-infection suggested pre-existing cross-reactive memory T cells participated. A second wave expanding day 15 to 37 was CD4+-biased; contracting clones were balanced.

This TCR derives from a man in his late teens or twenties who had mild COVID-19 (a few samples of this study predate the infection). Cell type and time point are not known. The sequencing sample was made of PBMCs or a T cell subset sorted from them (not recorded which). V usage is TRBV6-2 or TRBV6-3 and J usage is TRBJ2-7; 7 nucleotides line up with TRBD1. The CDR3: CASSQGQSSYEQYF. CDR3 bases: TGTGCCAGCAGTCAGGGACAGAGCTCCTACGAGCAGTACTTC.